Below, 11 T cell receptor beta chains from the same sample are listed, as sequenced in a study of blood T cell repertoires in COVID-19. Only in-frame clones appear in the TCRdb table, and some are missing; sequencing was by immunoSEQ multiplex PCR. The data contain about 39,000 clones, approximately 79% of them singletons. Sequenced input: peripheral blood. The receptors shown here come from a man aged 70-80 years with acute or convalescent COVID-19.

This chain uses TRBV2 with TRBJ2-1, with a tentative D call TRBD2 (5 bases). The CDR3 extends over 15 amino acids. The V and J ends lost 0 bases and 3 bases respectively, with 9 bases between them. Germline CDR1 is SNHLY and CDR2 is FYNNEI. The CDR3 DNA is TGTGCCAGCAGTGAAGCAGCCGGGAACTACAATGAGCAGTTCTTC. Its protein product is CASSEAAGNYNEQFF.

The rearrangement joins TRBV19 to TRBJ2-2; 9 bases match TRBD1. Looked up from germline, CDR1 is LNHDA and CDR2 is SQIVND (reference sequence). The CDR3 length is 15 residues. The junction had 5 bases not matched to a gene; V was cut back by 4 bases and J by 5 bases. The CDR3 spells CASSKRDRVTGELFF. In DNA form, the CDR3 reads TGTGCCAGTAGTAAACGGGACAGGGTAACCGGGGAGCTGTTTTTT. Variable domain in full (rest from reference TRBV19 and TRBJ2-2): DGGITQSPKYLFRKEGQNVTLSCEQNLNHDAMYWYRQDPGQGLRLIYYSQIVNDFQKGDIAEGYSVSREKKESFPLTVTSAQKNPTAFYLCASSKRDRVTGELFFGEGSRLTVL.

This chain links TRBV11-2 with TRBJ2-7; 7 bases align to TRBD1. This CDR3 contains 13 residues. The V gene's germline CDR1 is SGHAT and CDR2 FQNNGV. V lost 1 base and J lost 5; bases outside the gene matches: 2. The CDR3 coding sequence is TGTGCCAGCAGCTTAGGACAGGGAGACGAGCAGTACTTC. Protein product: CASSLGQGDEQYF.

The rearrangement uses TRBV9 and TRBJ2-3; 10 bases line up with TRBD2. The CDR3 length is 15 residues. CDR1 is SGDLS and CDR2 is YYNGEE in the germline V gene. Germline trimming cut 4 bases from V and 4 bases from J; bases unmatched to any gene: 6. The CDR3 spells CASSQSGGGADTQYF. The CDR3 DNA reads as TGTGCCAGCAGCCAAAGCGGGGGGGGCGCAGATACGCAGTATTTT.

The CDR3 region has the DNA TGTGCCAGTAGTAGCCGACGGGGGACTAGCGGGAGGGGGCTCTACGAGCAGTACTTC. Amino acids: CASSSRRGTSGRGLYEQYF. The V gene is TRBV19, the J gene TRBJ2-7; 16 bases align to TRBD2. Germline CDR1 LNHDA, CDR2 SQIVND (reference sequence). The CDR3 has 19 amino acids. Trimming took 4 bases from V and 3 from J; bases not matched to a gene: 12.

The rearrangement links TRBV14 to TRBJ1-1; D remains unclear. V lost 5 bases, J lost 0 bases, and 7 bases lay in between. The CDR3 loop spans 13 amino acids. CDR1 is SGHDN and CDR2 is FVKESK in the germline V gene. CDR3 DNA sequence: TGTGCCAGCAGCGTCACAGTGAACACTGAAGCTTTCTTT. This gives the protein CASSVTVNTEAFF.

This chain links TRBV5-1 with TRBJ1-1; the D gene is possibly TRBD1 (6 bases). The CDR3 is made up of 13 amino acids. Per the germline V gene, CDR1 is SGHRS and CDR2 is YFSETQ. Trimming stripped 2 bases from V and 5 bases from J, with 10 bases between. The DNA of the CDR3 is TGCGCCAGCAGCTTATCAGGGGTGACTGAAGCTTTCTTT. Translated: CASSLSGVTEAFF.

The rearrangement links TRBV27 to TRBJ2-5; no clear D gene. The V end was cut by 8 bases, the J end by 0 bases, with 7 bases between. Germline CDR1 reads MNHEY; CDR2 reads SMNVEV (reference sequence). The CDR3 extends over 12 amino acids. This CDR3 is CASGQDQETQYF. The CDR3 bases are TGTGCCAGCGGGCAGGACCAAGAGACCCAGTACTTC.

The chain is built from TRBV6-5 and TRBJ1-2; 10 nucleotides match TRBD1. Per the germline V gene, CDR1 is MNHEY and CDR2 is SVGAGI. With 6 bases clipped from V and 4 bases from J, the junction kept 5 bases outside the gene matches. The CDR3 totals 14 residues. The DNA for the CDR3 is TGTGCCAGCAGGGGGACAGGGGTCCTCTATGGCTACACCTTC. It encodes CASRGTGVLYGYTF.

This sequence joins TRBV11-2 and TRBJ2-1; 9 bases agree with TRBD2. The germline gives CDR1 SGHAT, CDR2 FQNNGV. This CDR3 has 14 residues. V was pared by 3 bases and J by 9 bases, with 6 bases of the junction left unmatched. The CDR3 DNA sequence: TGTGCCAGCAGCTTCGCGGGAGGGTCGGGTGAGCAGTTCTTC. Its translation: CASSFAGGSGEQFF. The whole variable domain, filled in from reference TRBV11-2 and TRBJ2-1, reads EAGVAQSPRYKIIEKRQSVAFWCNPISGHATLYWYQQILGQGPKLLIQFQNNGVVDDSQLPKDRFSAERLKGVDSTLKIQPAKLEDSAVYLCASSFAGGSGEQFFGPGTRLTVL.

The gene calls are TRBV19 and TRBJ1-6; D is uncertain. Germline assignment: CDR1 LNHDA and CDR2 SQIVND (reference sequence). The CDR3 length is 15 residues. V shed 3 bases and J shed 7 bases, with 13 bases lying between them. CDR3 sequence reads: CASSISWLANSPLHF. The CDR3, as DNA: TGTGCCAGTAGTATTTCGTGGTTGGCCAATTCACCCCTCCACTTT.